These 2 T cell receptor beta chains originate from one sample sequenced in a study of OX40 agonist ivuxolimab in advanced cancers. The assay was immunoSEQ multiplex PCR, and TCRdb's table has in-frame clones only and misses some. The table has 55,000 to 70,000 clones, around 86% seen once. The sample in question was CD4+ or CD8+ T cells sorted from blood, obtained in a trial of the OX40 agonist ivuxolimab. These receptors all come from an adult with an advanced solid tumor such as melanoma, head and neck, liver or kidney cancer.

V usage is TRBV11-2 and J usage is TRBJ2-1, with D maybe TRBD2 (5 bases). The V end was cut by 8 bases, the J end by 9 bases, with 14 bases between. CDR3 length: 12 residues. Per germline, CDR1 SGHAT and CDR2 FQNNGV. The CDR3 DNA sequence: TGTGCCAGCGGGCTTGAGGGTCCTGAGCAGTTCTTC. Translation gives CASGLEGPEQFF.

The chain links TRBV11-1 to TRBJ2-3, with 10 bases lining up with TRBD2. The CDR3 extends over 14 amino acids. Unmatched junction bases numbered 3, after V lost 5 bases and J lost 4 bases. Germline loops: CDR1 SGHAT, CDR2 FQDESV (reference sequence). The CDR3 reads CASSRGLAADTQYF. The CDR3 DNA reads TGTGCCAGCAGCCGAGGACTAGCGGCAGATACGCAGTATTTT.